Below are 3 T cell receptor beta chains sequenced from a single sample in a study of cytomegalovirus exposure and HLA in healthy donors. Repertoires were generated with immunoSEQ multiplex PCR, while TCRdb's copy carries only in-frame clones and drops some. This table has a few hundred thousand clones, approximately 88% appearing once. Sequencing used PBMCs. The receptors derive from a young man in good health and CMV-seronegative.

The table lists this clone with a count of one. The V and J genes are TRBV7-8 and TRBJ1-2, with 7 nucleotides matching TRBD1. This CDR3 comprises 14 residues. Trimming at V came to 5 bases and at J to 6 bases, leaving 9 bases not matched to a gene. Germline CDR1 SGHVS, CDR2 FQNEAQ. As DNA, the CDR3 is TGTGCCAGCAGCACCCGACAGGGTGGCCATGGCTACACCTTC. Translation gives CASSTRQGGHGYTF.

V is TRBV23-1 and J is TRBJ2-2; 9 bases agree with TRBD1. TRBV23-1 is treated as an ORF (open reading frame) with a function not yet certain. This CDR3 comprises 16 residues. The J segment lost 7 bases and the V segment lost 3 bases, leaving 9 bases of the junction unmatched. This CDR3 reads CASSHRTTTGGGELFF. The CDR3 DNA reads TGCGCCAGCAGTCATCGTACAACGACAGGGGGCGGGGAGCTGTTTTTT.

The chain recombines TRBV5-4 with TRBJ2-1; 13 bases map to TRBD2. Trimming took 5 bases from V and 6 from J; bases not matched to a gene: 14. This CDR3 spans 18 amino acids. Germline V gene lookup returns CDR1 SGHNT and CDR2 YYREEE (reference sequence). CDR3 in amino acids: CASRTSGGPQSRGNEQFF. The CDR3 DNA reads as TGTGCCAGCAGGACTAGCGGGGGGCCACAATCCAGGGGCAATGAGCAGTTCTTC. The full variable domain, rest sourced from reference TRBV5-4 and TRBJ2-1, is ETGVTQSPTHLIKTRGQQVTLRCSSQSGHNTVSWYQQALGQGPQFIFQYYREEENGRGNFPPRFSGLQFPNYSSELNVNALELDDSALYLCASRTSGGPQSRGNEQFFGPGTRLTVL.